Following are 31 T cell receptor beta chains from one sample sequenced in a study of T cells after yellow fever vaccination. TCRdb reprocessed the 5' RACE reads with MiXCR, giving one entry per CDR3 protein. The repertoire includes 160,000 or so distinct CDR3 sequences, around 7.2% of them detected once, and more than 2.5% sits in the top ten. The input for sequencing was CD4+ T cells sorted from PBMCs, taken about 5 days after the first yellow fever vaccination. The origin of the receptors is a man between 18 and 35 years old who received the YFV17D yellow fever vaccine.

This chain joins TRBV5-6 and TRBJ2-7, with 7 bases lining up with TRBD2. CDR1 and CDR2 from the germline V gene are SGHDT and YYEEEE. This CDR3 region has 13 residues. After removal of 5 bases from V and 6 bases from J, the junction contained 8 bases not matched to a gene. CDR3 residues: CASRPRGTPEQYF. CDR3 sequence (DNA): TGTGCCAGCAGGCCGCGGGGGACTCCCGAGCAGTACTTC.

This clonotype has ten or more counts. J is TRBJ2-7 and V is TRBV4-2; 11 bases agree with TRBD2. With 0 bases clipped from V and 4 bases from J, the junction kept 11 bases outside the gene matches. This CDR3 has 18 residues. Germline V gene sequence: CDR1 LGHNA, CDR2 YNFKEQ. The CDR3 bases are TGTGCCAGCAGCCAAGACCTCCTTCCCGTAGCGGGGGGGTACGAGCAGTACTTC. Translating it yields CASSQDLLPVAGGYEQYF.

This clonotype was seen at least ten times. The V and J genes are TRBV5-1 and TRBJ2-5; weak D call: TRBD1 (6 bases). V lost 2 bases to trimming and J lost 4 bases, with 12 bases between them. The CDR3 has 14 residues. Germline V gene sequence: CDR1 SGHRS, CDR2 YFSETQ. The CDR3 sequence is CASSLWGPGETQYF. CDR3 nucleotides: TGCGCCAGCAGCTTATGGGGGCCCGGAGAGACCCAGTACTTC.

This clonotype was detected a few times. CDR3 in amino acids: CASSPGQGGTEAFF. Written as DNA, the CDR3 is TGTGCCAGCAGTCCGGGACAGGGTGGAACTGAAGCTTTCTTT. V usage is TRBV5-4 and J usage is TRBJ1-1, with 9 bases identical to TRBD1. The CDR3 spans 14 residues. V trimming: 5 bases; J trimming: 5 bases; junction bases outside the gene matches: 7. The V gene's germline CDR1 is SGHNT and CDR2 YYREEE (reference sequence).

This clonotype was counted many times. V gene TRBV7-6 combines with J gene TRBJ1-4, with no clear D. The CDR3 has 14 residues. The V gene lost 4 bases and the J gene lost 8 bases, with 14 bases spanning the gap. Germline V gene lookup returns CDR1 SGHVS and CDR2 FNYEAQ. Here the CDR3 DNA reads TGTGCCAGCAGCTCTTATCCGGAGGAGGAAAAACTGTTTTTT. This sequence encodes CASSSYPEEEKLFF.

This clonotype was recorded at least ten times. V is TRBV5-1 and J is TRBJ1-1; D gene ambiguous. V dropped 3 bases and J dropped 1 base, with 13 bases sitting between them. The germline V gene has CDR1 SGHRS and CDR2 YFSETQ. This CDR3 spans 15 amino acids. CDR3 sequence (DNA): TGCGCCAGCAGCTCCGACACCTCCTCGAACACTGAAGCTTTCTTT. As protein: CASSSDTSSNTEAFF.

This clonotype has a count of ten or more. This rearrangement joins TRBV5-1 to TRBJ2-6; D is unresolved. The CDR3 is 16 amino acids. Germline lookup yields CDR1 SGHRS and CDR2 YFSETQ. Trimming took off 1 base at V and 0 bases at J, with 8 bases between the two ends. CDR3 bases: TGCGCCAGCAGCTTGACAGTCAACTCTGGGGCCAACGTCCTGACTTTC. This codes for CASSLTVNSGANVLTF.

This clonotype was recorded at least ten times. The rearrangement links TRBV6-5 to TRBJ2-3; 14 bases map to TRBD2. The trim removed 5 bases at V and 3 bases at J, leaving 10 bases unmatched. The CDR3 has 18 residues. CDR1 MNHEY and CDR2 SVGAGI come from the germline V gene. This CDR3 is CASSPQTSGGARTDTQYF. CDR3 in DNA: TGTGCCAGCAGTCCCCAGACTAGCGGGGGGGCTCGTACAGATACGCAGTATTTT.

This clonotype was recorded many times. CDR3 protein: CASSPWARLNTGELFF. DNA of the CDR3: TGTGCCAGCAGCCCCTGGGCGAGGCTGAACACCGGGGAGCTGTTTTTT. The V gene is TRBV11-2, the J gene TRBJ2-2; D gene uncertain. Germline V CDR1 and CDR2: SGHAT, FQNNGV. The CDR3 is made up of 16 amino acids. Trimming took 5 bases from V and 1 from J, leaving 14 bases between them. Variable domain in full (rest from reference TRBV11-2 and TRBJ2-2): EAGVAQSPRYKIIEKRQSVAFWCNPISGHATLYWYQQILGQGPKLLIQFQNNGVVDDSQLPKDRFSAERLKGVDSTLKIQPAKLEDSAVYLCASSPWARLNTGELFFGEGSRLTVL.

This clonotype was counted ten times or more. One end of the junction varies from germline; a read error may be responsible. The chain combines TRBV14 with TRBJ2-5; no clear D. The CDR3 is 11 amino acids. Germline lookup yields CDR1 SGHDN and CDR2 FVKESK. CDR3 bases: TGTGCCAGCAGCCACGCAGAGTCCCAGTACTTC. Encoded protein: CASSHAESQYF.

To note about this clonotype: With a much larger clone just one base away, this may be a read error. J is TRBJ1-4 and V is TRBV6-5, with TRBD1 as a possible D gene (5 bases). CDR1 and CDR2 (germline): MNHEY, SVGAGI. The V end lost 2 bases, the J end lost 9 bases, and 16 bases lay between the germline ends. The CDR3 has 15 residues. The CDR3 is CASSYTSRVDKKLFF. CDR3 nucleotides: TGTGCCAGCAGTTACACGAGCAGGGTAGATAAAAAACTGTTTTTT.

This clonotype turned up a few times. The chain's CDR3 is CASSRGGANGYTF. The CDR3 nucleotides are TGTGCCAGCAGCCGAGGGGGGGCGAATGGCTACACCTTC. The chain joins TRBV7-9 to TRBJ1-2; possible D gene TRBD1, 6 bases. V gave up 5 bases and J gave up 6 bases, with 13 bases separating them. This CDR3 region has 13 residues. Germline values: CDR1 SEHNR, CDR2 FQNEAQ (reference sequence).

V usage is TRBV5-4 and J usage is TRBJ2-2; tentatively, D is TRBD1 (5 bases). V shed 1 base and J shed 4 bases, with 11 bases lying between them. The CDR3 is 15 residues long. Germline V CDR1 and CDR2: SGHNT, YYREEE (reference sequence). In DNA, the CDR3 is TGTGCCAGCAGCTTGTCAGGGATGGGCACCGGGGAGCTGTTTTTT. It encodes CASSLSGMGTGELFF.

This clonotype has a count of ten or more. The chain is built from TRBV20-1 and TRBJ2-3; 9 nucleotides align to TRBD2. Germline V gene lookup returns CDR1 DFQATT and CDR2 SNEGSKA (reference sequence). This CDR3 spans 15 amino acids. Germline trimming cut 5 bases from V and 2 bases from J; bases unmatched to any gene: 8. The CDR3 loop reads CSAFKAGGPTDTQYF. Here the CDR3 DNA reads TGCAGTGCTTTCAAAGCGGGGGGCCCCACAGATACGCAGTATTTT.

This clonotype was found a few times. This rearrangement joins TRBV5-1 to TRBJ2-1; the match to TRBD2 covers 12 bases. Germline V gives CDR1 SGHRS, CDR2 YFSETQ. The CDR3 is made up of 16 amino acids. The V gene end was trimmed by 5 bases and the J gene end by 3 bases; junction bases not matched to a gene: 6. CDR3 sequence: CASRPLAGGFYNEQFF. Here the CDR3 DNA reads TGCGCCAGCAGACCTCTAGCGGGGGGGTTCTACAATGAGCAGTTCTTC. Full variable domain (missing parts from reference TRBV5-1 and TRBJ2-1): KAGVTQTPRYLIKTRGQQVTLSCSPISGHRSVSWYQQTPGQGLQFLFEYFSETQRNKGNFPGRFSGRQFSNSRSEMNVSTLELGDSALYLCASRPLAGGFYNEQFFGPGTRLTVL.

This clonotype appeared many times. This chain links TRBV18 with TRBJ2-7; maybe TRBD1 (6 bases). V was cut by 5 bases and J by 2 bases, with 10 bases left in between. There are 13 residues in the CDR3. Germline V gives CDR1 KGHSH, CDR2 LQKENI. CDR3: CASSNAGAYEQYF. The DNA for the CDR3 is TGTGCCAGCTCAAACGCAGGGGCCTACGAGCAGTACTTC. The complete variable domain, with remaining parts taken from reference TRBV18 and TRBJ2-7, reads NAGVMQNPRHLVRRRGQEARLRCSPMKGHSHVYWYRQLPEEGLKFMVYLQKENIIDESGMPKERFSAEFPKEGPSILRIQQVVRGDSAAYFCASSNAGAYEQYFGPGTRLTVT.

This clonotype was observed many times. The chain couples TRBV7-2 to TRBJ1-2; 8 nucleotides line up with TRBD1. The J segment lost 7 bases and the V segment lost 3 bases, leaving 4 bases of the junction unmatched. Germline CDR1 SGHTA, CDR2 FQGNSA. The CDR3 covers 13 residues. CDR3 loop: CASSFGTGTGYTF. The CDR3 nucleotides read TGTGCCAGCAGCTTTGGGACAGGCACTGGCTACACCTTC.

V usage is TRBV6-2 or TRBV6-3 and J usage is TRBJ2-7; maybe TRBD1 (5 bases). Germline CDR1 reads MNHEY; CDR2 reads SVGEGT. This CDR3 is built from 13 residues. V dropped 2 bases and J dropped 3 bases, with 8 bases sitting between them. The CDR3 here is CASSYAGIYEQYF. The DNA of the CDR3 is TGTGCCAGCAGTTACGCAGGGATCTACGAGCAGTACTTC.

The genes are TRBV18 and TRBJ2-3; no reliable D call. The CDR3 totals 17 residues. Per germline, CDR1 KGHSH and CDR2 LQKENI. The ends were cut back, 6 bases at V and 4 bases at J, with 23 bases in the middle. CDR3 sequence: CASSRNLPAETADTQYF. The CDR3, as DNA: TGTGCCAGCTCGCGGAATCTACCTGCTGAAACAGCAGATACGCAGTATTTT.

With regard to this clonotype: One base away lies a much larger clone, so this may be a sequencing read error. This chain uses TRBV10-3 with TRBJ2-3; 8 bases align to TRBD1. The germline CDR1 and CDR2 sequences are ENHRY and SYGVKD. The CDR3 totals 14 residues. Trimming removed 0 bases from V and 9 bases from J; junction bases left unmatched: 5. The CDR3 sequence: CAISESDRDGTQYF. The CDR3 DNA sequence: TGTGCCATCAGTGAGTCGGACAGGGATGGCACGCAGTATTTT.

In its sample, this clonotype was seen many times. The gene calls are TRBV29-1 and TRBJ2-5; a weak D match, TRBD1 (5 bases). The germline V and J ends were trimmed by 4 bases and 4 bases, with 10 bases remaining between them. The CDR3 consists of 12 residues. From germline, CDR1 is SQVTM and CDR2 ANQGSEA. The CDR3 protein is CSVGQQPETQYF. The CDR3 DNA sequence: TGCAGCGTTGGACAGCAACCAGAGACCCAGTACTTC.

A few counts support this clonotype. This rearrangement joins TRBV20-1 to TRBJ2-2; TRBD2 agrees at 10 bases. V gave up 6 bases and J gave up 6 bases; unmatched junction bases: 4. The CDR3 covers 13 residues. Germline V lookup: CDR1 DFQATT, CDR2 SNEGSKA (reference sequence). The CDR3 is CSAPGLASGELFF. CDR3 in DNA: TGCAGTGCCCCGGGACTAGCGTCCGGGGAGCTGTTTTTT.

This clonotype came up many times. CDR3 loop: CASSPRTEGGQYF. The CDR3 DNA is TGTGCCAGCAGCCCACGGACGGAGGGTGGGCAGTACTTC. J is TRBJ2-7 and V is TRBV7-6; D is possibly TRBD2 (6 bases). The CDR3 contains 13 residues. The V gene's germline CDR1 is SGHVS and CDR2 FNYEAQ. V was cut by 5 bases and J by 9 bases, with 17 bases left in between.

Ten or more counts support this clonotype. The junction does not match germline at one end; this may be a read error. Here the CDR3 DNA reads TGTGCCAGCAGCCCTACTAGTTTGATCACTCTCTTC. Translating it yields CASSPTSLITLF. The chain recombines TRBV12-3 or TRBV12-4 with TRBJ2-1; a possible D gene is TRBD2 (5 bases). This CDR3 has 12 residues.

Many counts were recorded for this clonotype. The rearrangement links TRBV6-5 to TRBJ1-6; D not certain. CDR3 length equals 14 residues. The germline V gene has CDR1 MNHEY and CDR2 SVGAGI. Trimming took 7 bases from V and 4 from J, leaving 11 bases between them. CDR3 DNA: TGTGCCAGCACGAGAACAGCGTATAATTCACCCCTCCACTTT. This sequence encodes CASTRTAYNSPLHF.

This clonotype came up many times. V is TRBV20-1 and J is TRBJ2-5; TRBD1 matches at 10 bases. V trimming: 2 bases; J trimming: 5 bases; junction bases outside the gene matches: 5. CDR3 length equals 14 residues. Germline values: CDR1 DFQATT, CDR2 SNEGSKA (reference sequence). The CDR3 DNA sequence: TGCAGTGCTAGAAAGGGGACAGGGGTTGAGACCCAGTACTTC. Amino acids: CSARKGTGVETQYF.

This clonotype appeared many times. The chain is built from TRBV5-1 and TRBJ1-6; 8 bases map to TRBD1. Germline CDR1 and CDR2: SGHRS and YFSETQ. This CDR3 has 15 amino acids. Losses at the gene ends were 3 bases for V and 8 bases for J; bases not matched to a gene: 7. The DNA of the CDR3 is TGCGCCAGCAGCTCCTCACAGGGGGACCATTCACCCCTCCACTTT. Protein product: CASSSSQGDHSPLHF.

This chain connects TRBV20-1 to TRBJ1-5; TRBD1 might be the D (6 bases). The germline V gene encodes CDR1 DFQATT and CDR2 SNEGSKA (reference sequence). The CDR3 consists of 16 residues. The V and J ends lost 0 bases and 6 bases respectively, with 18 bases between them. CDR3 DNA: TGCAGTGCTAGAGATATGACAGGAACTACCGGTCAGCCCCAGCATTTT. It translates to CSARDMTGTTGQPQHF.

Only a few counts were recorded for this clonotype. The chain is built from TRBV7-9 and TRBJ2-6, with D unclear. Germline CDR1 SEHNR, CDR2 FQNEAQ (reference sequence). V lost 4 bases and J 0 bases, leaving 10 bases between the germline ends. This CDR3 is 16 amino acids long. CDR3 nucleotide sequence: TGTGCCAGCAGCTGGACCCTGGGCTCTGGGGCCAACGTCCTGACTTTC. It codes for CASSWTLGSGANVLTF.

This clonotype was detected a few times. The V and J genes are TRBV14 and TRBJ1-3; D is undetermined. Trimming stripped 4 bases from V and 7 bases from J, with 8 bases between. CDR3 size: 12 residues. The germline gives CDR1 SGHDN, CDR2 FVKESK. CDR3 region: CASSPRWNTIYF. As DNA, the CDR3 is TGTGCCAGCAGCCCCCGATGGAACACCATATATTTT. Complete variable domain (other parts from reference TRBV14 and TRBJ1-3): EAGVTQFPSHSVIEKGQTVTLRCDPISGHDNLYWYRRVMGKEIKFLLHFVKESKQDESGMPNNRFLAERTGGTYSTLKVQPAELEDSGVYFCASSPRWNTIYFGEGSWLTVV.

This clonotype has at least ten counts. The chain carries TRBV5-1 and TRBJ2-7, with D uncertain. The CDR3 has 13 residues. Germline CDR1 is SGHRS and CDR2 is YFSETQ. Trimming removed 4 bases at V and 3 bases at J, with 11 bases between. CDR3 sequence (DNA): TGCGCCAGCAGCCCGCACGGGTTCTACGAGCAGTACTTC. Translated: CASSPHGFYEQYF.